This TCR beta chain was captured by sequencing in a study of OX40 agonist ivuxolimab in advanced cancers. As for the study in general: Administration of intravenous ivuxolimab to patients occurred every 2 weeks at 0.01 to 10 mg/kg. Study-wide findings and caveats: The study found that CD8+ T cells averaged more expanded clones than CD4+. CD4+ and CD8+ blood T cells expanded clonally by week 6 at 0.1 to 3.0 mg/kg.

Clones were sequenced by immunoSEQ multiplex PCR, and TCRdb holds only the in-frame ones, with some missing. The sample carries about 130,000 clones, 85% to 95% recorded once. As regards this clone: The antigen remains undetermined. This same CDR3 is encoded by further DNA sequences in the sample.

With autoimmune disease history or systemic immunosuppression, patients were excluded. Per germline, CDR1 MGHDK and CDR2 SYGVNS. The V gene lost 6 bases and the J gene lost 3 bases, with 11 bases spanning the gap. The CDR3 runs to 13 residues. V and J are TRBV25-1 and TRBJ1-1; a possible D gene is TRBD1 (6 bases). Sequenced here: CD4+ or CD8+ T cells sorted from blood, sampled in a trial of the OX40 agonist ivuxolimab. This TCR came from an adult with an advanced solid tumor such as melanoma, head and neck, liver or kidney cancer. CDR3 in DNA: TGTGCCAGCAGCAGGGGAGGGTACACTGAAGCTTTCTTT. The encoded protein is CASSRGGYTEAFF.